These 13 T cell receptor beta chains were all obtained from the same sample, sequenced in a study of identical twins. MiXCR was run by TCRdb on the 5' RACE reads, yielding one entry per CDR3 protein. This table holds 200,000 to 300,000 distinct CDR3 sequences, under 12% found once. The sequencing sample was made of memory T cells sorted from blood. The receptors here all came from a man aged 50 to 59 in good health.

The chain combines TRBV7-2 with TRBJ1-3; 7 positions agree with TRBD1. The V and J ends lost 5 bases and 3 bases, in that order; junction bases with no gene match: 7. Germline V gives CDR1 SGHTA, CDR2 FQGNSA. The CDR3 loop spans 15 amino acids. The CDR3 loop is CASSPQGGGGNTIYF. CDR3 sequence (DNA): TGTGCCAGCAGCCCGCAGGGGGGGGGTGGAAACACCATATATTTT.

This rearrangement joins TRBV6-5 to TRBJ1-1; D may be TRBD1 (5 bases). Per the germline V gene, CDR1 is MNHEY and CDR2 is SVGAGI. The CDR3 has 14 amino acids. Trimming removed 0 bases at V and 9 bases at J, with 14 bases between. The DNA of the CDR3 is TGTGCCAGCAGTTACTCGAATCAGGGTCAACAAGCTTTCTTT. Protein: CASSYSNQGQQAFF.

This clonotype was seen at least ten times. The V and J genes are TRBV4-1 and TRBJ2-1; no clear D gene. The CDR3 has 16 amino acids. V gave up 1 base and J gave up 0 bases, with 10 bases separating them. CDR1 and CDR2 (germline): MGHRA, YSYEKL. The CDR3 region has the DNA TGCGCCAGCAGCCAAGTAGATATAGTCTCCTACAATGAGCAGTTCTTC. Protein sequence: CASSQVDIVSYNEQFF.

This clonotype has a handful of counts. The chain carries TRBV5-4 and TRBJ2-2; D is perhaps TRBD2 (5 bases). Between the trimmed V and J ends, which lost 1 base and 2 bases, there was a span of 9 bases. The CDR3 runs 15 residues. Germline V gives CDR1 SGHNT, CDR2 YYREEE (reference sequence). The CDR3 reads CASSLSGLNTGELFF. The DNA for the CDR3 is TGTGCCAGCAGCTTGTCTGGACTTAACACCGGGGAGCTGTTTTTT.

This clonotype has ten or more counts. The genes are TRBV5-1 and TRBJ1-2, with D tentatively TRBD1 (6 bases). The CDR3 totals 13 residues. V shed 2 bases and J shed 12 bases, with 17 bases lying between them. Germline CDR1 reads SGHRS; CDR2 reads YFSETQ. The DNA of the CDR3 is TGCGCCAGCAGCTTTGAAATAGGGCAGGGGCACACCTTC. This sequence encodes CASSFEIGQGHTF.

Many counts were recorded for this clonotype. This chain joins TRBV20-1 and TRBJ2-7, with 8 bases identical to TRBD1. CDR3 length equals 16 residues. The trim removed 6 bases at V and 5 bases at J, leaving 18 bases unmatched. Germline V lookup: CDR1 DFQATT, CDR2 SNEGSKA (reference sequence). The CDR3: CSARGGDDRGPDEQYF. In DNA, the CDR3 is TGCAGTGCCCGAGGAGGGGATGACAGGGGTCCCGACGAGCAGTACTTC.

This clonotype was seen at least ten times. The chain carries TRBV12-3 or TRBV12-4 and TRBJ1-1; 10 bases line up with TRBD1. The CDR3 spans 16 residues. V was clipped by 4 bases and J by 2 bases; unmatched bases: 7. The CDR3 DNA sequence: TGTGCCAGCAGTTCTTTGACAGGGGGCATTAACACTGAAGCTTTCTTT. Translation gives CASSSLTGGINTEAFF.

This clonotype was counted only a few times. The chain links TRBV4-3 to TRBJ2-3; D gene uncertain. The V end lost 5 bases, the J end lost 2 bases, and 11 bases lay between the germline ends. CDR1 is LGHNA, CDR2 YSLEER, per germline. The CDR3 consists of 14 residues. CDR3 in amino acids: CASSIDLNTDTQYF. The CDR3 nucleotides read TGCGCCAGCAGCATAGACCTGAACACAGATACGCAGTATTTT.

The rearrangement links TRBV30 to TRBJ2-7, with a weak D call TRBD1 (5 bases). CDR1 GTSNPN and CDR2 SVGIG come from the germline V gene (reference sequence). Trimming took off 5 bases at V and 6 bases at J, with 8 bases between the two ends. CDR3 size: 10 residues. For the CDR3, the DNA is TGTGCCTGGGGACATGGCGAGCAGTACTTC. This sequence encodes CAWGHGEQYF.

The genes are TRBV20-1 and TRBJ1-6; 7 bases fit TRBD1. Trimming cost V 3 bases and J 6 bases; bases outside gene matches: 8. This CDR3 is 15 amino acids long. Germline V gene sequence: CDR1 DFQATT, CDR2 SNEGSKA (reference sequence). The CDR3 reads CSASGQVPRNSPLHF. The CDR3, as DNA: TGCAGTGCTAGCGGACAGGTCCCCCGTAATTCACCCCTCCACTTT.

This clonotype was counted at least ten times. The chain couples TRBV21-1 to TRBJ1-5. TRBV21-1 is deemed a pseudogene. This CDR3 is built from 14 residues. CDR3 sequence: CASSNDGLGQPQHF. As DNA, the CDR3 is TGTGCCAGCAGCAACGACGGGCTAGGTCAGCCCCAGCATTTT.

This chain uses TRBV20-1 with TRBJ2-1; 9 bases map to TRBD2. CDR1 is DFQATT, CDR2 SNEGSKA, per germline (reference sequence). This CDR3 comprises 15 residues. Germline trimming cut 8 bases from V and 5 bases from J; bases unmatched to any gene: 13. CDR3 bases: TGCAGTCTCAGGCTTGGCGGGAGGGATCACAATGAGCAGTTCTTC. It specifies CSLRLGGRDHNEQFF.

The chain couples TRBV7-2 to TRBJ2-1; TRBD1 is a possible D gene (5 bases). V dropped 2 bases and J dropped 0 bases, with 11 bases sitting between them. The CDR3 is 16 amino acids. CDR1 and CDR2 from the germline V gene are SGHTA and FQGNSA. The CDR3 protein is CASSLRQGHSYNEQFF. The CDR3 coding sequence is TGTGCCAGCAGCTTACGGCAGGGTCACTCCTACAATGAGCAGTTCTTC.